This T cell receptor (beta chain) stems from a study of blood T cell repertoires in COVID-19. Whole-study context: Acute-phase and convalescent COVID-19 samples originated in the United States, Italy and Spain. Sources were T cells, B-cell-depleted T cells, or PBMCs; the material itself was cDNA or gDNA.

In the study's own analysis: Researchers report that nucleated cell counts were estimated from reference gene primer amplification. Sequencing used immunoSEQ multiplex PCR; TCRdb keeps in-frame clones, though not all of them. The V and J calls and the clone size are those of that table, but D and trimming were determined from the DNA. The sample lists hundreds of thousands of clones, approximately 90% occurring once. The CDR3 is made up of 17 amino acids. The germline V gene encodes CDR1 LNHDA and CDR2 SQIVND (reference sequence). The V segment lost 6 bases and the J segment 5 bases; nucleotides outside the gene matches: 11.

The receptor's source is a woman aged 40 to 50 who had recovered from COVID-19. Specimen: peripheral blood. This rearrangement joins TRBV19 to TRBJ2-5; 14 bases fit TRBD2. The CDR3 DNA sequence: TGTGCCAGTAGCAGAACCGGGACTAGCGGGAGTGGGGAGACCCAGTACTTC. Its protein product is CASSRTGTSGSGETQYF.